These 30 T cell receptor beta chains were all obtained from the same sample, sequenced in a study of esophageal squamous cell carcinoma under preoperative chemotherapy. Indicated time point: before preoperative PTX-NDP chemotherapy. TCRdb independently ran MiXCR on the PCR reads; one entry per CDR3 protein. The sample holds more than 9,500 distinct CDR3 sequences, almost 55% seen once. This material was acquired from a patient given preoperative chemotherapy. These receptors were obtained from a human donor with esophageal squamous cell carcinoma. The donor label of this sample is uncertain.

This chain links TRBV7-8 with TRBJ1-3; D gene uncertain. The CDR3 loop spans 14 amino acids. V shed 1 base and J shed 2 bases, with 6 bases lying between them. Germline values: CDR1 SGHVS, CDR2 FQNEAQ. CDR3 bases: TGTGCCAGCAGCTTAGGGACGACTGGAAACACCATATATTTT. Protein: CASSLGTTGNTIYF.

This rearrangement joins TRBV6-1 to TRBJ1-5; TRBD1 is a possible D gene (6 bases). Per germline, CDR1 MNHNS and CDR2 SASEGT. The ends were cut back, 1 base at V and 5 bases at J, with 9 bases in the middle. The CDR3 is 14 amino acids. The CDR3 loop reads CASSEGQAHQPQHF. The CDR3 DNA is TGTGCCAGCAGTGAAGGACAGGCTCATCAGCCCCAGCATTTT.

The chain links TRBV10-3 to TRBJ2-4, with a tentative D call TRBD2 (6 bases). There are 17 residues in the CDR3. Trimming removed 10 bases at V and 13 bases at J, with 35 bases between. Per germline, CDR1 ENHRY and CDR2 SYGVKD. This CDR3 is CANSAGIGRRDQRTQYF. The CDR3 nucleotides are TGTGCCAACAGCGCGGGGATAGGGCGGAGAGACCAGCGGACGCAGTACTTC.

The CDR3 loop reads CASKGTGMTQYF. The CDR3 bases are TGCGCCAGCAAAGGGACAGGGATGACGCAGTATTTT. The chain uses TRBV10-1 and TRBJ2-3; 9 bases map to TRBD1. The CDR3 covers 12 residues. The germline V gene has CDR1 WNHNN and CDR2 SYGVQD (reference sequence). V dropped 7 bases and J dropped 9; count of bases not matched to a gene: 5.

This clonotype was detected ten times or more. Sequence at one end of the junction differs from germline and may be a read error. This sequence joins TRBV6-1 and TRBJ2-1, with D possibly matching TRBD1 (5 bases). The CDR3 spans 11 residues. Germline V gives CDR1 MNHNS, CDR2 SASEGT. Here the CDR3 DNA reads TGTGCCAGCAGTGACCAGGGTGGGAAGTACTTC. This sequence encodes CASSDQGGKYF.

Turning to this clonotype: A much bigger clone sits one base away, suggesting this may be a read error. The rearrangement links TRBV7-2 to TRBJ2-3; weak D call: TRBD1 (5 bases). The better agreement between TRBJ2-7 and the DNA end casts doubt on the J call. The length of the CDR3 is 15 residues. Germline V gene lookup returns CDR1 SGHTA and CDR2 FQGNSA. The CDR3: CTSSPLYGAYNEQYF. The CDR3 bases are TGTACCAGCAGCCCTTTGTATGGGGCCTACAATGAGCAGTACTTC.

About this clonotype: The CDR3 carries no conserved terminal phenylalanine or tryptophan, so it likely arises from a read error. The chain uses TRBV27 and TRBJ2-1, with D perhaps TRBD2 (6 bases). The tail of the sequence fits TRBJ2-5 better, so the J call may be wrong. Germline V gives CDR1 MNHEY, CDR2 SMNVEV (reference sequence). The CDR3 spans 18 residues. CDR3 amino acids: CASSLTRRQGLPKETQYL. CDR3 DNA sequence: TGTGCCAGCAGTTTAACGCGAAGGCAGGGACTCCCAAAAGAGACCCAGTACTTA.

This clonotype has ten or more counts. The chain links TRBV7-2 to TRBJ2-3; D possibly corresponds to TRBD1 (7 bases). The CDR3 covers 16 residues. The V and J ends lost 5 bases and 0 bases respectively, with 15 bases between them. CDR1 is SGHTA, CDR2 FQGNSA, per germline. CDR3 region: CASSQRQGGSTDTQYF. As DNA, the CDR3 is TGTGCCAGCAGCCAGAGACAGGGAGGTAGCACAGATACGCAGTATTTT.

In regard to this clonotype: A read error may produce the germline difference seen at one junction end. J is TRBJ1-6 and V is TRBV4-1; D gene ambiguous. There are 16 residues in the CDR3. Germline values: CDR1 MGHRA, CDR2 YSYEKL. DNA of the CDR3: TGCGCCAGCAGCCAAGACTTCGCTAGCGGAGACTACGAGCAGTACTTT. Residues: CASSQDFASGDYEQYF.

The genes are TRBV7-2 and TRBJ2-5; D gene uncertain. V lost 3 bases and J lost 3, with 11 bases in between. The CDR3 totals 14 residues. Germline values: CDR1 SGHTA, CDR2 FQGNSA. The CDR3 coding sequence is TGTGCCAGCAGCTTCCAACTGGGGAAAGAGACCCAGTACTTC. Its protein is CASSFQLGKETQYF.

To note about this clonotype: Sequence at one end of the junction differs from germline and may be a read error. This chain connects TRBV10-2 to TRBJ2-3; 12 positions match TRBD2. The germline V gene has CDR1 WSHSY and CDR2 SAAADI. The CDR3 has 15 residues. The CDR3 nucleotides read TGCGCCAGCAGTGAGGCTAGCGGGAGGGGAGATACGCAGTATTTC. Encoded protein: CASSEASGRGDTQYF.

This chain links TRBV6-1 with TRBJ2-3, with TRBD1 matching 7 bases. CDR3 length: 15 amino acids. Trimming at V came to 9 bases and at J to 12 bases, leaving 21 bases not matched to a gene. Germline V gene sequence: CDR1 MNHNS, CDR2 SASEGT. The CDR3 coding sequence is TGTGCCAGGGGGGTAGGGGGCGGTGACCCAGAGACCCAGTATTTT. Amino acids: CARGVGGGDPETQYF.

This clonotype was seen a few times. V and J are TRBV7-2 and TRBJ2-7; no definite D call. The CDR3 sequence is 13 residues long. V shed 6 bases and J shed 9 bases, with 18 bases lying between them. CDR1 SGHTA and CDR2 FQGNSA come from the germline V gene. The CDR3 region has the DNA TGTGCCAGCAGTTCTTACCACGGTAACGGGCAGTACTTC. Its translation is CASSSYHGNGQYF.

The V and J genes are TRBV10-3 and TRBJ1-5; 7 positions match TRBD1. Germline-derived CDR1 and CDR2 are ENHRY and SYGVKD. After removal of 10 bases from V and 7 bases from J, the junction contained 7 bases not matched to a gene. CDR3 size: 12 residues. The CDR3 DNA sequence: TGTGCCACCGACAGGGATGACCAGCCCCAGCATTTT. Translating it yields CATDRDDQPQHF.

The chain uses TRBV6-1 and TRBJ2-3; D unresolved. The CDR3 is made up of 13 amino acids. Deletions cut 3 bases from V and 2 bases from J, with 6 bases between. Germline V gives CDR1 MNHNS, CDR2 SASEGT. In DNA, the CDR3 is TGTGCCAGCAGTGATGCCCTCACAGATACGCAGTATTTT. It encodes CASSDALTDTQYF.

The rearrangement uses TRBV6-1 and TRBJ2-3; D is unresolved. The V gene's germline CDR1 is MNHNS and CDR2 SASEGT. The CDR3 loop spans 14 amino acids. The V and J ends lost 3 bases and 5 bases respectively, with 12 bases between them. The DNA for the CDR3 is TGTGCCAGCAGTGAGGCCAGCGTTAGAGATACGCAGTATTTT. Its protein is CASSEASVRDTQYF.

This clonotype occurred many times. This chain connects TRBV6-1 to TRBJ2-5; tentative D call: TRBD1 (5 bases). CDR3 size: 13 residues. Germline V CDR1 and CDR2: MNHNS, SASEGT. Trimming pared 7 bases from V and 4 bases from J, leaving 13 bases between. As DNA, the CDR3 is TGTGCCAGCAACAGAGACAGAGGAGAGACCCAGTACTTC. It codes for CASNRDRGETQYF.

This clonotype is labeled as large. The V gene is TRBV6-5, the J gene TRBJ2-1; no reliable D call. Trimming stripped 8 bases from V and 0 bases from J, with 11 bases between. The germline CDR1 and CDR2 sequences are MNHEY and SVGAGI. CDR3 length: 14 amino acids. CDR3 sequence (DNA): TGTGCCAGCGGGGTTGTGAGCTCCTACAATGAGCAGTTCTTC. Amino acids: CASGVVSSYNEQFF.

The V gene is TRBV6-5, the J gene TRBJ1-2; the D gene is possibly TRBD1 (5 bases). This CDR3 is built from 12 residues. Germline V lookup: CDR1 MNHEY, CDR2 SVGAGI. The germline V and J ends were trimmed by 0 bases and 7 bases, with 6 bases remaining between them. In DNA, the CDR3 is TGTGCCAGCAGTTACTCGGGGGTTGGCTACACCTTC. Translating gives CASSYSGVGYTF.

By its share, this clonotype is hyperexpanded (1% or more). This rearrangement joins TRBV6-6 to TRBJ2-1; 9 bases are shared with TRBD2. Germline CDR1 reads MNHNY; CDR2 reads SVGAGI (reference sequence). V gave up 7 bases and J gave up 8 bases; unmatched junction bases: 9. The CDR3 loop spans 14 amino acids. The CDR3 DNA sequence: TGTGCCAGCAACTTAGCGGGAGCTGGCGATGAGCAGTTCTTC. Amino acids: CASNLAGAGDEQFF.

The chain has TRBV6-5 and TRBJ2-5, with 9 positions matching TRBD1. The DNA end favors TRBJ2-1, so the J call may be wrong. The CDR3 sequence is 14 residues long. The germline CDR1 and CDR2 sequences are MNHEY and SVGAGI. CDR3 protein: CASSSGQGQETQFF. CDR3 sequence (DNA): TGTGCCAGCAGTTCCGGACAGGGGCAAGAGACCCAGTTCTTC.

The chain carries TRBV7-2 and TRBJ2-3; the D is unclear. The V end was cut by 0 bases, the J end by 2 bases, with 6 bases between. The CDR3 length is 14 residues. The germline V gene encodes CDR1 SGHTA and CDR2 FQGNSA. The DNA for the CDR3 is TGTGCCAGCAGCTTAGCCCAGCTCACAGATACGCAGTATTTT. This gives the protein CASSLAQLTDTQYF.

Details on this clonotype: The junction differs from germline at one of its ends, possibly a read error. The rearrangement joins TRBV6-1 to TRBJ2-2, with a tentative D call TRBD1 (5 bases). The DNA end is a closer match to TRBJ2-3, so the J assignment may be wrong. Germline CDR1 reads MNHNS; CDR2 reads SASEGT. CDR3 length: 14 amino acids. CDR3 in amino acids: CASIEGVGTGEQYF. The DNA for the CDR3 is TGTGCCAGCATTGAAGGAGTGGGCACAGGTGAGCAGTATTTT.

The chain carries TRBV10-3 and TRBJ2-3, with a tentative D call TRBD2 (7 bases). V lost 9 bases and J lost 11, with 27 bases in between. There are 15 residues in the CDR3. Germline-derived CDR1 and CDR2 are ENHRY and SYGVKD. This CDR3 is CAIQGQAGSAGEQYF. CDR3 nucleotides: TGTGCCATTCAGGGACAAGCGGGGAGCGCAGGGGAGCAGTATTTT.

This clonotype is labeled as medium-sized. The chain carries TRBV12-3 or TRBV12-4 and TRBJ2-1; TRBD2 matches at 7 bases. The J call may not be correct, given that the DNA end is closer to TRBJ2-7. This CDR3 contains 15 residues. CDR3 protein: CASSPLSSGLNEQYF. In DNA, the CDR3 is TGTGCCAGCAGCCCCCTCTCTAGCGGACTCAATGAGCAGTACTTC.

This chain links TRBV6-1 with TRBJ2-1; 7 bases match TRBD2. Judging by the DNA end, TRBJ2-5 fits better; the J call may be wrong. The CDR3 totals 16 residues. From germline, CDR1 is MNHNS and CDR2 SASEGT. CDR3 sequence reads: CASGGGGESDKETQYF. The DNA for the CDR3 is TGTGCCAGCGGGGGGGGGGGGGAAAGTGACAAAGAGACCCAGTACTTC.

This clonotype was seen only once. The chain recombines TRBV6-1 with TRBJ2-1; TRBD2 matches 10 bases. The CDR3 runs to 14 residues. V shed 9 bases and J 4 bases; nucleotides not matched to a gene: 6. Germline V gene lookup returns CDR1 MNHNS and CDR2 SASEGT. The CDR3 region has the DNA TGTGCCAGTGGCGGACTAGCGGAATACAATGAGCAGTTCTTC. Protein product: CASGGLAEYNEQFF.

By share, this clonotype ranks as medium-sized. The V and J genes are TRBV6-5 and TRBJ2-2; 9 bases agree with TRBD1. J lost 3 bases, V lost 5 bases, and 7 bases had no gene match. The CDR3 runs 16 residues. The germline CDR1 and CDR2 sequences are MNHEY and SVGAGI. The CDR3 is CASSRGTGRDTGELFF. The CDR3 DNA reads TGTGCCAGCAGTCGCGGGACAGGGCGGGACACCGGGGAGCTGTTTTTT.

For this clonotype: This CDR3 is missing its conserved last phenylalanine or tryptophan, likely due to a read error. It is unclear where the CDR3 begins or ends on the DNA, so no DNA is shown, and the CDR3 is as TCRdb lists it. V and J are TRBV7-6 and TRBJ2-1; the table's D call TRBD1 went unverified against the DNA. The germline gives CDR1 SGHVS, CDR2 FNYEAQ. A total of 14 residues make up the CDR3, ends included. The CDR3 spells CASSEQGSVGMGPA.

This clonotype was recorded once. The chain employs TRBV6-1 and TRBJ2-2, with D possibly TRBD2 on 5 matching bases. The J call may be wrong; the DNA end is better matched by TRBJ2-3. This CDR3 region has 15 residues. Germline CDR1 MNHNS, CDR2 SASEGT. CDR3: CARIPQDVNTGAQYF. In DNA, the CDR3 is TGTGCCAGGATTCCCCAGGATGTGAACACCGGGGCGCAGTATTTT.